The 30 T cell receptor beta chains below all came from one sample that was sequenced in a study of technical replicates of blood from a few donors. Assay used: immunoSEQ multiplex PCR; TCRdb lists only in-frame clones, some missing. In the table there are under 15,000 clones, roughly 93% of which are singletons. Input material: PBMCs. Every receptor here comes from a human donor in good health.

There are a few counts of this clone. V is TRBV30 and J is TRBJ1-1, with a possible D match to TRBD1 (6 bases). The ends were cut back, 0 bases at V and 5 bases at J, with 10 bases in the middle. Germline V gene lookup returns CDR1 GTSNPN and CDR2 SVGIG (reference sequence). This CDR3 has 13 amino acids. The CDR3 nucleotides are TGTGCCTGGAGTGTGGCAGGGGAAACTGAAGCTTTCTTT. Amino acids: CAWSVAGETEAFF.

The CDR3 loop is CAWMRTGRTEAFF. DNA for the CDR3: TGTGCCTGGATGCGAACTGGGAGGACTGAAGCTTTCTTT. The V and J genes are TRBV30 and TRBJ1-1; no firm D call. CDR3 length: 13 amino acids. Germline loops: CDR1 GTSNPN, CDR2 SVGIG (reference sequence). Deletions cut 4 bases from V and 5 bases from J, with 14 bases between.

Only one count was recorded for this clone. This chain connects TRBV28 to TRBJ1-2; D gene unclear. V shed 3 bases and J shed 4 bases, with 9 bases lying between them. The CDR3 consists of 13 residues. Germline CDR1 is MDHEN and CDR2 is SYDVKM. CDR3 sequence: CASSLRLGYGYTF. In DNA form, the CDR3 reads TGTGCCAGCAGTTTGAGGTTGGGCTATGGCTACACCTTC.

This chain connects TRBV5-1 to TRBJ2-1; the D is unclear. Germline V gene sequence: CDR1 SGHRS, CDR2 YFSETQ. V dropped 4 bases and J dropped 9 bases, with 11 bases sitting between them. This CDR3 contains 12 residues. The CDR3 loop reads CASSLDVGEQFF. The CDR3 DNA follows: TGCGCCAGCAGCCTAGACGTTGGTGAGCAGTTCTTC.

This rearrangement joins TRBV5-6 to TRBJ2-1; 9 nucleotides agree with TRBD2. The CDR3 loop spans 16 amino acids. V was pared by 4 bases and J by 3 bases, with 8 bases of the junction left unmatched. Germline V CDR1 and CDR2: SGHDT, YYEEEE. The CDR3 DNA sequence: TGTGCCAGCAGCCTGGGGGTGACTAGCGGCTACAATGAGCAGTTCTTC. Translated: CASSLGVTSGYNEQFF.

V usage is TRBV2 and J usage is TRBJ1-5; 9 bases match TRBD1. This CDR3 region has 16 residues. Germline-derived CDR1 and CDR2 are SNHLY and FYNNEI. V lost 11 bases and J lost 0; bases outside the gene matches: 11. The CDR3 coding sequence is TGTGCCTCTAACCGGGACAGGGATTATAGCAATCAGCCCCAGCATTTT. It encodes CASNRDRDYSNQPQHF.

A word on this clone: One junction end does not reproduce the germline sequence, and a read error may be involved. CDR3 loop: CASSSLDRSKYGYTF. The CDR3 DNA reads as TGTGCCAGCAGCTCCCTGGACAGATCTAAGTATGGCTACACCTTC. This chain connects TRBV11-2 to TRBJ1-2, with TRBD1 as a possible D gene (6 bases). This CDR3 has 15 amino acids. Germline CDR1 and CDR2: SGHAT and FQNNGV. The complete variable domain, with remaining parts taken from reference TRBV11-2 and TRBJ1-2, reads EAGVAQSPRYKIIEKRQSVAFWCNPISGHATLYWYQQILGQGPKLLIQFQNNGVVDDSQLPKDRFSAERLKGVDSTLKIQPAKLEDSAVYLCASSSLDRSKYGYTFGSGTRLTVV.

The CDR3 here is CASSSSVGGTGELFF. CDR3 DNA: TGCGCCAGCAGCTCCTCCGTAGGGGGCACCGGGGAGCTGTTTTTT. This chain uses TRBV5-1 with TRBJ2-2; maybe TRBD1 (6 bases). The CDR3 is made up of 15 amino acids. With 3 bases removed from V and 4 bases from J, the gap between germline ends came to 13 bases. Germline V gene lookup returns CDR1 SGHRS and CDR2 YFSETQ.

The genes are TRBV15 and TRBJ2-3; TRBD2 might be the D (5 bases). Germline lookup yields CDR1 LNHNV and CDR2 YYDKDF (reference sequence). Trimming removed 0 bases at V and 5 bases at J, with 15 bases between. The CDR3 loop spans 16 amino acids. The CDR3 DNA sequence: TGTGCCACCAGCAGAGATCAACTAGAATTGGGAGATACGCAGTATTTT. This sequence encodes CATSRDQLELGDTQYF.

This clone was found once. This chain joins TRBV9 and TRBJ2-3; 7 positions agree with TRBD1. The CDR3 contains 15 residues. The V segment lost 2 bases and the J segment 1 base; nucleotides outside the gene matches: 4. Looked up from germline, CDR1 is SGDLS and CDR2 is YYNGEE. The CDR3 spells CASSVGQERTDTQYF. For the CDR3, the DNA is TGTGCCAGCAGCGTCGGACAGGAACGCACAGATACGCAGTATTTT.

V gene TRBV13 combines with J gene TRBJ2-1; 8 bases are a match to TRBD2. In germline, CDR1 is PRHDT, CDR2 FYEKMQ (reference sequence). CDR3 length: 17 amino acids. The J segment lost 9 bases and the V segment lost 5 bases, leaving 18 bases of the junction unmatched. CDR3 loop: CASSQPLGLALPIEQFF. The CDR3 DNA is TGTGCCAGCAGCCAGCCTCTCGGACTAGCCCTACCAATTGAGCAGTTCTTC.

The V gene is TRBV7-8, the J gene TRBJ2-4; maybe TRBD2 (5 bases). The V gene lost 5 bases and the J gene lost 0 bases, with 17 bases spanning the gap. The CDR3 consists of 17 residues. CDR1 and CDR2 (germline): SGHVS, FQNEAQ. The CDR3 region has the DNA TGTGCCAGCAGCCCTGCAAATCGGGGTGTAGCCAAAAACATTCAGTACTTC. It specifies CASSPANRGVAKNIQYF.

The V and J genes are TRBV19 and TRBJ2-5; D not certain. CDR1 is LNHDA and CDR2 is SQIVND in the germline V gene (reference sequence). The V gene lost 5 bases and the J gene lost 0 bases, with 7 bases spanning the gap. CDR3 length: 13 residues. DNA of the CDR3: TGTGCCAGTAGTTCTCAGGACCAAGAGACCCAGTACTTC. Encoded protein: CASSSQDQETQYF. Using reference TRBV19 and TRBJ2-5 for the parts outside the CDR3, the full variable domain is DGGITQSPKYLFRKEGQNVTLSCEQNLNHDAMYWYRQDPGQGLRLIYYSQIVNDFQKGDIAEGYSVSREKKESFPLTVTSAQKNPTAFYLCASSSQDQETQYFGPGTRLLVL.

The chain employs TRBV12-5 and TRBJ2-1; D call uncertain. The length of the CDR3 is 15 residues. Germline values: CDR1 LGHNT, CDR2 FRNRAP. The ends were cut back, 1 base at V and 7 bases at J, with 14 bases in the middle. The CDR3 DNA follows: TGTGCTAGTGGTTTGGGCCAGGCCGCAACGAATGAGCAGTTCTTC. Encoded protein: CASGLGQAATNEQFF.

This chain links TRBV19 with TRBJ2-1, with D perhaps TRBD2 (6 bases). The ends were cut back, 3 bases at V and 3 bases at J, with 12 bases in the middle. This CDR3 region has 15 residues. Germline V gene data show CDR1 as LNHDA and CDR2 as SQIVND (reference sequence). The CDR3 reads CASSISGADYNEQFF. CDR3 bases: TGTGCCAGTAGTATTTCGGGAGCCGACTACAATGAGCAGTTCTTC.

The chain joins TRBV6-1 to TRBJ2-7; 8 bases are shared with TRBD2. V lost 6 bases and J lost 3; bases outside the gene matches: 7. The CDR3 is 14 residues long. The germline V gene has CDR1 MNHNS and CDR2 SASEGT. The CDR3 nucleotides are TGTGCCAGCAGCGGGAGGGGGGAGGACTACGAGCAGTACTTC. It is translated as CASSGRGEDYEQYF.

V usage is TRBV11-2 and J usage is TRBJ2-7, with 10 bases identical to TRBD2. CDR1 and CDR2 (germline): SGHAT, FQNNGV. The CDR3 runs 14 residues. The trim removed 6 bases at V and 2 bases at J, leaving 4 bases unmatched. This chain's CDR3 is CASSRTSGAYEQYF. CDR3 DNA: TGTGCCAGCAGTAGGACTAGCGGTGCCTACGAGCAGTACTTC.

The chain employs TRBV5-8 and TRBJ2-3; D unresolved. With 4 bases removed from V and 2 bases from J, the gap between germline ends came to 8 bases. The CDR3 totals 13 residues. Germline V CDR1 and CDR2: SGHTS, YDEGEE. The DNA for the CDR3 is TGTGCCAGCAGCCCCCCCTTCACAGATACGCAGTATTTT. The encoded protein is CASSPPFTDTQYF.

This clone was detected once. This chain connects TRBV5-1 to TRBJ2-2; TRBD2 aligns across 8 bases. The CDR3 is 17 amino acids. Germline values: CDR1 SGHRS, CDR2 YFSETQ. V lost 1 base, J lost 4 bases, and 9 bases stayed unmatched. CDR3 residues: CASSLRGTRWGTGELFF. The CDR3 DNA follows: TGCGCCAGCAGCTTGCGGGGGACTAGATGGGGCACCGGGGAGCTGTTTTTT. The variable domain in full, with the rest retrieved from reference TRBV5-1 and TRBJ2-2, is KAGVTQTPRYLIKTRGQQVTLSCSPISGHRSVSWYQQTPGQGLQFLFEYFSETQRNKGNFPGRFSGRQFSNSRSEMNVSTLELGDSALYLCASSLRGTRWGTGELFFGEGSRLTVL.

The chain carries TRBV5-1 and TRBJ2-2, with 8 bases matching TRBD1. This CDR3 contains 16 residues. J was trimmed by 0 bases and V by 0 bases; bases with no gene match: 1. CDR1 and CDR2 from the germline V gene are SGHRS and YFSETQ. The CDR3 sequence is CASSLEQGANTGELFF. DNA of the CDR3: TGCGCCAGCAGCTTGGAACAGGGGGCGAACACCGGGGAGCTGTTTTTT.

V usage is TRBV5-6 and J usage is TRBJ2-7; maybe TRBD2 (6 bases). CDR3 length: 15 amino acids. V was cut by 2 bases and J by 3 bases, with 15 bases left in between. CDR1 SGHDT and CDR2 YYEEEE come from the germline V gene. The CDR3 nucleotides are TGTGCCAGCAGCTTCCTCGGGATGGGGGGCTACGAGCAGTACTTC. Its translation is CASSFLGMGGYEQYF.

The J gene is TRBJ2-7, the V gene TRBV7-9; possibly TRBD2 for D (6 bases). The CDR3 runs to 14 residues. Trimming pared 5 bases from V and 6 bases from J, leaving 17 bases between. Germline CDR1 SEHNR, CDR2 FQNEAQ (reference sequence). DNA of the CDR3: TGTGCCAGCAGCAGTAGCGGAACCGGGGGCGAGCAGTACTTC. Amino acids: CASSSSGTGGEQYF.

This chain uses TRBV29-1 with TRBJ1-1; D gene unclear. The germline V and J ends were trimmed by 7 bases and 2 bases, with 5 bases remaining between them. CDR1 is SQVTM and CDR2 is ANQGSEA in the germline V gene. There are 10 residues in the CDR3. The CDR3 region has the DNA TGCAGCGCAAAAAACACTGAAGCTTTCTTT. Amino acid sequence: CSAKNTEAFF.

The chain joins TRBV19 to TRBJ1-3; maybe TRBD1 (5 bases). Germline V gene lookup returns CDR1 LNHDA and CDR2 SQIVND (reference sequence). The V end was cut by 5 bases, the J end by 0 bases, with 14 bases between. The CDR3 length is 16 residues. The CDR3 coding sequence is TGTGCCAGTAGTCCTCCCGGCAGGGCCTCTGGAAACACCATATATTTT. Translation: CASSPPGRASGNTIYF.

V usage is TRBV10-2 and J usage is TRBJ2-7, with 12 bases lining up with TRBD1. Germline V gene data show CDR1 as WSHSY and CDR2 as SAAADI. V was pared by 6 bases and J by 3 bases, with 6 bases of the junction left unmatched. The CDR3 is 15 amino acids. CDR3 coding DNA: TGCGCCAGCAGAGAAGGGACAGGGGGCTTCTACGAGCAGTACTTC. Translating it yields CASREGTGGFYEQYF.

This chain connects TRBV7-9 to TRBJ2-4; D perhaps matches TRBD2 (5 bases). Trimming shortened V by 0 bases and J by 3 bases, and 9 bases separated the two germline ends. This CDR3 contains 15 residues. In germline, CDR1 is SEHNR, CDR2 FQNEAQ (reference sequence). The CDR3 spells CASSLASLGKNIQYF. The CDR3 DNA is TGTGCCAGCAGCTTAGCGTCACTAGGCAAAAACATTCAGTACTTC. The whole variable domain, remainder taken from reference TRBV7-9 and TRBJ2-4, is DTGVSQNPRHKITKRGQNVTFRCDPISEHNRLYWYRQTLGQGPEFLTYFQNEAQLEKSRLLSDRFSAERPKGSFSTLEIQRTEQGDSAMYLCASSLASLGKNIQYFGAGTRLSVL.

The genes are TRBV7-8 and TRBJ1-3, with D possibly TRBD1 on 6 matching bases. The germline V gene encodes CDR1 SGHVS and CDR2 FQNEAQ. The CDR3 contains 17 residues. V lost 5 bases and J 3 bases, leaving 20 bases between the germline ends. CDR3 in DNA: TGTGCCAGCAGCCCTCGACAGGACGGGTACCTTGGAAACACCATATATTTT. Translated, it gives CASSPRQDGYLGNTIYF.

V and J are TRBV10-2 and TRBJ2-5; no reliable D call. This CDR3 region has 14 residues. Per the germline V gene, CDR1 is WSHSY and CDR2 is SAAADI. The V gene lost 3 bases and the J gene lost 2 bases, with 10 bases spanning the gap. DNA of the CDR3: TGCGCCAGCAGTGAACGCGGTCGTCAAGAGACCCAGTACTTC. This sequence encodes CASSERGRQETQYF.

V is TRBV2 and J is TRBJ1-4; D call uncertain. CDR1 and CDR2 (germline): SNHLY, FYNNEI. V was shortened by 4 bases and J by 5 bases, with 5 bases between the two germline ends. The CDR3 totals 12 residues. CDR3 in amino acids: CASSVRNEKLFF. DNA for the CDR3: TGTGCCAGCAGTGTCCGGAATGAAAAACTGTTTTTT.

The J gene is TRBJ2-5, the V gene TRBV20-1; D ambiguous. The V end was cut by 5 bases, the J end by 2 bases, with 3 bases between. CDR3 length: 10 amino acids. CDR1 DFQATT and CDR2 SNEGSKA come from the germline V gene (reference sequence). CDR3 residues: CSAQQETQYF. DNA of the CDR3: TGCAGTGCTCAGCAAGAGACCCAGTACTTC.